The clone carrying this T cell receptor (beta chain) occurred once. The data were taken from a study of blood T cell repertoires in COVID-19. Looking at the study overall: PBMCs, B-cell-depleted T cells, or T cells provided the cDNA or gDNA that made up the material.

Germline-derived CDR1 and CDR2 are MNHEY and SVGAGI. This CDR3 has 14 residues. J lost 7 bases, V lost 6 bases, and 6 bases had no gene match. Authors' analysis steps: Reference gene primer amplification in the assay estimated nucleated cell counts. Using immunoSEQ multiplex PCR, the repertoire was profiled, and TCRdb retains in-frame clones only, with some absent. The D gene and trimming were derived from the DNA, and the V and J assignments and clone size from that table. Among 150,000 or so clones listed, roughly 88% were seen once. V is TRBV6-5 and J is TRBJ1-4, with 9 bases fitting TRBD1. The sequenced sample consisted of PBMCs or T cells enriched from blood (not recorded which). The receptor was isolated from an older man who had been exposed to COVID-19. The CDR3 nucleotides are TGTGCCAGCAGCTCGGGACAGGGTCTTGAAAAACTGTTTTTT. Residues: CASSSGQGLEKLFF.